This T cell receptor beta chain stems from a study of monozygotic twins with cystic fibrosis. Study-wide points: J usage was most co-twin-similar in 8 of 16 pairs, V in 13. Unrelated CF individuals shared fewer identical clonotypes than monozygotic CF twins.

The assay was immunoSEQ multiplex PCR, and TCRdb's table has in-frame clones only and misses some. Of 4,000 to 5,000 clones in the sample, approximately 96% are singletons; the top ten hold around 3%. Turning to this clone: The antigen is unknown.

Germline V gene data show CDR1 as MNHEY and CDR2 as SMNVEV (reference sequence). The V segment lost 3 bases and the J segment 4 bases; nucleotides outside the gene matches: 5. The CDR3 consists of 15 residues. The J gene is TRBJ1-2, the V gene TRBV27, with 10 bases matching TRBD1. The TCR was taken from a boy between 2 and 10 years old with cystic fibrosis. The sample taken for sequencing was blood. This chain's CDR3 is CASSFSDRGGYGYTF. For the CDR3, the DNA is TGTGCCAGCAGTTTTTCGGACAGGGGGGGCTATGGCTACACCTTC.